The clone carrying this T cell receptor beta chain was recorded a few times. What it binds is unknown. An oligonucleotide containing a UMI was ligated to the 3' end of TCR cDNA. Whole blood, 2 to 2.5 ml, came from adult healthy volunteers. This entry belongs to a study of naive and memory T cell subsets. Whole-study results and caveats: TCR transcript changes with activation or differentiation may affect this RNA method.

Per germline, CDR1 LGHNA and CDR2 YSLEER. Trimming pared 1 base from V and 6 bases from J, leaving 9 bases between. CDR3 length: 14 residues. Ligated cDNA underwent four rounds of PCR with nested alpha and beta constant region primers and SP2. Blood and skin TCR RNA was reverse transcribed with alpha and beta constant primers. One entry per CDR3 protein, called by TCRdb with MiXCR from the 5' RACE reads. In the table there are about 48,000 distinct CDR3 sequences, approximately 4.5% of which are singletons. The TCR comes from a female donor in good health. The V gene is TRBV4-3, the J gene TRBJ1-4; D gene unclear. The CDR3 DNA is TGCGCCAGCAGCCAAGGACCCCTGGATGAAAAACTGTTTTTT. It is translated as CASSQGPLDEKLFF.